What follows describes a single T cell receptor (beta chain). Antigen unknown. The data derive from a study of T cell responses to AZD1222 COVID-19 vaccine. About the research overall: The study pooled second doses at about 4 or about 12 weeks. General observations from the study: Variant regions that are unmutated are reportedly the target of nearly half of spike-specific TCRs. A rise in Spike-specific TCR breadth and depth followed two AZD1222 doses. Possibly, clonal diversity was underestimated; donors were largely white British and included more females.

Using immunoSEQ multiplex PCR, the repertoire was profiled, and TCRdb retains in-frame clones only, with some absent. The top ten clones hold approximately 22% of a sample with roughly 100,000 clones, 80% to 90% of them seen once. The CDR3 has 14 amino acids. The V and J ends lost 0 bases and 8 bases respectively, with 13 bases between them. Looked up from germline, CDR1 is KGHSH and CDR2 is LQKENI. The chain combines TRBV18 with TRBJ1-2, with a weak D call TRBD1 (6 bases). The receptor's source is an adult in good health. Sequencing used peripheral blood, obtained on day 0 of AZD1222 vaccination. The CDR3 loop reads CASSPPTQGIGYTF. The CDR3 DNA reads as TGTGCCAGCTCACCACCAACCCAGGGGATCGGCTACACCTTC.